Below, 6 T cell receptor beta chains from the same sample are listed, as sequenced in a study of OX40 agonist ivuxolimab in advanced cancers. This table comes from immunoSEQ multiplex PCR, and its TCRdb copy is limited to in-frame clones, with some not included. The sample holds approximately 92,000 clones, 84% seen once. This material consisted of CD4+ or CD8+ T cells sorted from blood, taken in a trial of the OX40 agonist ivuxolimab. Receptors originate from an adult with an advanced solid tumor such as melanoma, head and neck, liver or kidney cancer.

The chain combines TRBV4-1 with TRBJ1-6, with D maybe TRBD1 (5 bases). V lost 0 bases to trimming and J lost 14 bases, with 14 bases between them. The CDR3 is 14 residues long. CDR1 and CDR2 (germline): MGHRA, YSYEKL. The CDR3 protein is CASSQDGGSESLHF. The CDR3 DNA sequence: TGCGCCAGCAGCCAAGATGGGGGGTCAGAATCCCTCCACTTT.

V gene TRBV9 combines with J gene TRBJ1-4; D may be TRBD1 (6 bases). Germline CDR1 reads SGDLS; CDR2 reads YYNGEE. V dropped 0 bases and J dropped 0 bases, with 6 bases sitting between them. This CDR3 is 15 amino acids long. The CDR3 reads CASSVAGATNEKLFF. As DNA, the CDR3 is TGTGCCAGCAGCGTAGCAGGGGCAACTAATGAAAAACTGTTTTTT.

The chain links TRBV11-2 to TRBJ2-1, with D possibly being TRBD2 (7 bases). Trimming shortened V by 1 base and J by 14 bases, and 12 bases separated the two germline ends. CDR1 is SGHAT and CDR2 is FQNNGV in the germline V gene. This CDR3 is 12 amino acids long. The CDR3 sequence is CASSLAGGREFF. The CDR3, as DNA: TGTGCCAGCAGCTTAGCGGGGGGCCGGGAGTTCTTC.

The chain combines TRBV7-9 with TRBJ1-1; 9 bases agree with TRBD1. CDR1 SEHNR and CDR2 FQNEAQ come from the germline V gene (reference sequence). The CDR3 runs to 15 residues. J was trimmed by 3 bases and V by 8 bases; bases with no gene match: 10. DNA of the CDR3: TGTGCCAGCCGAGAGGGGACAGGGTCGTACACTGAAGCTTTCTTT. It yields the protein CASREGTGSYTEAFF.

Only one count was recorded for this clone. The chain uses TRBV7-9 and TRBJ1-1; D call uncertain. V was clipped by 1 base and J by 5 bases, with 5 bases between them. Germline-derived CDR1 and CDR2 are SEHNR and FQNEAQ (reference sequence). The CDR3 has 12 amino acids. CDR3 coding DNA: TGTGCCAGCAGCTTAGTCGCTACTGAAGCTTTCTTT. Its translation: CASSLVATEAFF.

This chain joins TRBV15 and TRBJ1-5, with TRBD1 as a possible D gene (6 bases). Germline V gives CDR1 LNHNV, CDR2 YYDKDF (reference sequence). CDR3 length: 16 residues. Trimming removed 0 bases from V and 2 bases from J, with 11 bases in between. The CDR3 coding sequence is TGTGCCACCAGCAGAGATTCCACAGGGCGCAATCAGCCCCAGCATTTT. The encoded protein is CATSRDSTGRNQPQHF. Complete variable domain (other parts from reference TRBV15 and TRBJ1-5): DAMVIQNPRYQVTQFGKPVTLSCSQTLNHNVMYWYQQKSSQAPKLLFHYYDKDFNNEADTPDNFQSRRPNTSFCFLDIRSPGLGDTAMYLCATSRDSTGRNQPQHFGDGTRLSIL.